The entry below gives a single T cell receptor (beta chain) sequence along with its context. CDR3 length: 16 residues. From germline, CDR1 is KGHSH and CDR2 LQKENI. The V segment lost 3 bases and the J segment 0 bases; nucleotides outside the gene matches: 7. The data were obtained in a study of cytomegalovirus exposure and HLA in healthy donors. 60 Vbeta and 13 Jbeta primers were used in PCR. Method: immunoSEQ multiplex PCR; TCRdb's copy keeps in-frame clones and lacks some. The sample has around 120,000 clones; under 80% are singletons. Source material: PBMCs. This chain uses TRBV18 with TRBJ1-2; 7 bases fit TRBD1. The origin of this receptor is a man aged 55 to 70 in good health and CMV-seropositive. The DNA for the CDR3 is TGTGCCAGCTCACCCCTGACAGGGCTAGCTAACTATGGCTACACCTTC. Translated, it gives CASSPLTGLANYGYTF. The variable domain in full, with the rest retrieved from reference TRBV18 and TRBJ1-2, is NAGVMQNPRHLVRRRGQEARLRCSPMKGHSHVYWYRQLPEEGLKFMVYLQKENIIDESGMPKERFSAEFPKEGPSILRIQQVVRGDSAAYFCASSPLTGLANYGYTFGSGTRLTVV.